The 8 T cell receptor beta chains given below trace back to one sample, sequenced in a study of cytomegalovirus exposure and HLA in healthy donors. It was with 60 Vbeta and 13 Jbeta primers that the PCR ran. Libraries were prepared by immunoSEQ multiplex PCR; TCRdb keeps only in-frame clonotypes and omits some of them. The sample carries about 180,000 clones, roughly 82% recorded once. The sequencing input was PBMCs. These receptors were collected from a girl aged 2 to 10 in good health and CMV-seropositive.

The CDR3 protein is CASARLPAAEAFF. DNA of the CDR3: TGTGCCAGCGCAAGGTTGCCTGCGGCTGAAGCTTTCTTT. The V and J genes are TRBV7-3 and TRBJ1-1; D is undetermined. Per the germline V gene, CDR1 is SGHTA and CDR2 is FQGTGA. V shed 8 bases and J shed 6 bases, with 16 bases lying between them. The CDR3 runs 13 residues.

The V and J genes are TRBV7-6 and TRBJ1-1, with D possibly TRBD1 on 6 matching bases. Germline CDR1 SGHVS, CDR2 FNYEAQ. The CDR3 totals 15 residues. V lost 1 base, J lost 3 bases, and 12 bases lay in between. This chain's CDR3 is CASSLGGGQDTEAFF. The CDR3, as DNA: TGTGCCAGCAGCTTAGGGGGGGGGCAGGACACTGAAGCTTTCTTT.

The chain uses TRBV7-8 and TRBJ2-7; D gene unclear. V was pared by 4 bases and J by 1 base, with 8 bases between. Germline V lookup: CDR1 SGHVS, CDR2 FQNEAQ. The CDR3 has 13 amino acids. The CDR3: CASSSGGSYEQYF. The CDR3 bases are TGTGCCAGCAGCTCCGGCGGATCCTACGAGCAGTACTTC.

This chain uses TRBV5-1 with TRBJ2-1; 8 bases fit TRBD1. With 0 bases clipped from V and 8 bases from J, the junction kept 13 bases outside the gene matches. CDR3 length: 17 amino acids. Germline loops: CDR1 SGHRS, CDR2 YFSETQ. DNA of the CDR3: TGCGCCAGCAGCTTGGCCTTTTCAGGGACAGGTAGGGATGAGCAGTTCTTC. It codes for CASSLAFSGTGRDEQFF.

This rearrangement joins TRBV28 to TRBJ2-3; 7 bases line up with TRBD2. Per the germline V gene, CDR1 is MDHEN and CDR2 is SYDVKM. J lost 6 bases, V lost 7 bases, and 10 bases had no gene match. There are 14 residues in the CDR3. The CDR3, as DNA: TGTGCCAGCATTAATTTCGGGGGGTCGGATACGCAGTATTTT. Its translation: CASINFGGSDTQYF.

This rearrangement joins TRBV11-2 to TRBJ2-1, with no clear D. CDR3 length equals 12 residues. Germline values: CDR1 SGHAT, CDR2 FQNNGV. V was pared by 5 bases and J by 6 bases, with 8 bases between. The CDR3 sequence is CASSPGRNEQFF. The CDR3 nucleotides read TGTGCCAGCAGCCCAGGCCGCAATGAGCAGTTCTTC.

This clone has more than one count but fewer than ten. This sequence joins TRBV28 and TRBJ2-7; 9 nucleotides align to TRBD1. CDR3 length: 14 residues. The germline CDR1 and CDR2 sequences are MDHEN and SYDVKM. Trimming cost V 7 bases and J 6 bases; bases outside gene matches: 10. Here the CDR3 DNA reads TGTGCCAGCATCAAGGGACAGGGCCGGGGCGAGCAGTACTTC. As protein: CASIKGQGRGEQYF.

The rearrangement joins TRBV29-1 to TRBJ2-3; TRBD1 matches at 9 bases. J gave up 5 bases and V 6 bases, and 6 bases lay outside the gene matches. The germline gives CDR1 SQVTM, CDR2 ANQGSEA. The CDR3 extends over 13 amino acids. The CDR3 here is CSVRDRAGDTQYF. The CDR3 coding sequence is TGCAGCGTGAGGGACAGGGCAGGAGATACGCAGTATTTT.